This TCR beta chain was sequenced in a study of blood T cell repertoires in COVID-19. About the study: Sample material is recorded as cDNA or gDNA derived from T cells, B-cell-depleted T cells, or PBMCs.

V dropped 1 base and J dropped 8; count of bases not matched to a gene: 16. The germline gives CDR1 MGHRA, CDR2 YSYEKL. The CDR3 totals 18 residues. Data came from immunoSEQ multiplex PCR; TCRdb stores just in-frame clones and leaves some out. The sample consists of about 220,000 clones, roughly 84% of them appearing once. The chain joins TRBV4-1 to TRBJ1-4; 7 bases are a match to TRBD1. This receptor was taken from a man aged 50-59 years with active or convalescent COVID-19. The sequenced material came from peripheral blood. CDR3 sequence (DNA): TGCGCCAGCAGCCAAGCCCCACAGGGGCTGAGGGTTAGCGAAAAACTGTTTTTT. This translates into CASSQAPQGLRVSEKLFF.